This section outlines one TCR beta chain sequence together with its context. Which antigen it targets is not known. No base qualities exist here, and no much larger clone lies one base off it. The data were obtained in a study of blood T cell repertoires in COVID-19 (dated by TCRdb to 2018 to 2020). Background on the whole study: Samples from collaborators originated in the United States, Italy and Spain and spanned both the acute and convalescent phases of COVID-19. The prospective study material was composed of cDNA or gDNA derived from T cells, B-cell-depleted T cells, or PBMCs. Subjects who had been exposed to COVID-19, were actively infected with it, or had recovered from it provided the deeply sampled blood TCRbeta repertoires that made up the dataset. The repertoires were released in a freely available public database meant as a resource for research on the immune response to SARS-CoV-2. The samples were drawn from the first 160 participants of the ongoing ImmuneRACE study and from 1,254 subjects provided by 6 global collaborators. Sample metadata almost always included a de-identified subject ID, COVID-19 status, age in years and sex. Where available, HLA class I and class II types were obtained from metadata supplied by the sample provider rather than from assay-based typing. On the study overall, not on this receptor specifically: The amount of clinical and demographic metadata varied by source and participant and was provided uncurated.

The immunoSEQ Assay, a bias-controlled multiplex PCR, was used to amplify TCRbeta CDR3 regions from genomic DNA. The original methods were these. The number of nucleated cells in each sample was estimated by amplification of reference gene primers within the assay. To quantify the absolute abundance of each unique TCRbeta CDR3 rearrangement, sequence reads were collapsed and filtered. Productive Simpson clonality was computed per sample as the square root of Simpson's diversity index over productive rearrangements. TCRdb's version of the immuneACCESS table is confined to in-frame rearrangements and falls short of the full clone set. An unresolved V gene accounts for under half of the shortfall where checked; the remainder is of unknown origin. Clone size and the V and J calls come from that table; the DNA yielded D and trimming. For this sample the table gives approximately 210,000 clones, of which just under 85% were detected only once. The ten largest clonotypes hold approximately 0.99% of the sample.

The germline ends are 15 bases apart after V is trimmed by 6 bases and J by 2 bases. The CDR3 sequence holds 14 residues, the cysteine and phenylalanine included. The DNA shown is the 42-base CDR3, in frame from base 1. CDR1 and CDR2 are drawn from the germline V gene: SGHRS, YFSETQ. In Seattle, one collaborating source enrolled patients while the infection was active and tracked those patients longitudinally over the course of disease. Each collaborating institution followed its own protocols to collect whole blood in K2EDTA tubes. Collaborator samples were shipped for TCRbeta analysis as frozen whole blood, isolated PBMCs, or DNA extracted from either sample type.

The specimen was peripheral blood. This clonotype was sampled from a man in his sixties with COVID-19, enrolled during active disease. The rearranged chain carries TRBV5-1 and TRBJ2-7; perhaps TRBD1 is the D gene, with 5 bases matching. The bases are TGCGCCAGCATCCCATCCCCAGGGACCTACGAGCAGTACTTC. Its product reads: CASIPSPGTYEQYF.